This T cell receptor (beta chain) comes out of a study of blood T cell repertoires in COVID-19. Study information: Samples came from the United States, Italy and Spain, spanning acute and convalescent COVID-19. PBMCs, B-cell-depleted T cells, or T cells provided the cDNA or gDNA that made up the material.

As handled by the study authors: Estimated nucleated cell counts came from reference gene primer amplification. TCRdb's table, derived via immunoSEQ multiplex PCR, lists solely in-frame clones and lacks some. V, J and clone size are those of that table, while D and trimming were read from the DNA. The data show approximately 150,000 clones, with around 79% seen just once and 7% to 9% held by the top ten. Sequencing was done on a sample of peripheral blood. The receptor was isolated from a man aged 45-60 years with active or convalescent COVID-19.

CDR3 residues: CASSVDGVGEQFF. The CDR3, as DNA: TGTGCCAGCAGCGTAGACGGGGTAGGTGAGCAGTTCTTC. The chain has TRBV9 and TRBJ2-1; D possibly corresponds to TRBD2 (5 bases). The germline V gene has CDR1 SGDLS and CDR2 YYNGEE. The ends were cut back, 0 bases at V and 9 bases at J, with 10 bases in the middle. This CDR3 is built from 13 residues.